Listed below are T cell receptor beta chains from one sample, sequenced in a study of T cells in Graves' hyperthyroidism and ophthalmopathy. TCRdb itself ran the multiplex PCR reads through MiXCR, one entry per CDR3 protein. The table shows approximately 360,000 distinct CDR3 sequences, with 20% to 30% occurring only once. Sequenced: blood. Receptors were obtained from a man aged 50-60 years with Graves' hyperthyroidism. Both conserved end residues are part of each CDR3. D genes are given only for firm matches. A row's size may be missing; if present it is once, few, many or a size class.

size | D | J | V | CDR3 | DNA
- | - | TRBJ2-3 | TRBV29-1 | CSVAEQSTDTQYF | TGCAGCGTCGCGGAACAGAGCACAGATACGCAGTATTTT
- | TRBD1 | TRBJ1-2 | TRBV6-1 | CAIRSTRDRRPYGYTF | TGTGCCATTCGCAGCACCCGGGACAGAAGACCCTATGGCTACACCTTC
few | - | TRBJ2-7 | TRBV20-1 | CSASQQVAREQYF | TGCAGTGCTAGCCAACAGGTGGCCCGGGAGCAGTACTTC
many | - | TRBJ2-1 | TRBV3-1 | CASSPFLSSYNEQFF | TGTGCCAGCAGCCCGTTCCTGAGCTCCTACAATGAGCAGTTCTTC
- | TRBD1 | TRBJ2-5 | TRBV20-1 | CSAKRSPRTGGDQYF | TGCAGTGCGAAACGCTCCCCACGGACAGGGGGCGACCAGTACTTC
few | TRBD1 | TRBJ1-6 | TRBV3-1 | CASSQDPTGGSPLHF | TGTGCCAGCAGCCAAGATCCGACAGGGGGTTCACCCCTCCACTTT
few | TRBD1 | TRBJ2-1 | TRBV29-1 | CSVVTGGNEQFF | TGCAGCGTTGTGACAGGGGGCAATGAGCAGTTCTTC
- | - | TRBJ1-2 | TRBV12-3/TRBV12-4 | CASSLQGGYTF | TGTGCCAGCAGTTTACAGGGTGGCTACACCTTC
few | - | TRBJ2-1 | TRBV5-1 | CASSFYQNNEQFF | TGCGCCAGCAGCTTTTACCAGAACAATGAGCAGTTCTTC
few | TRBD1 | TRBJ2-7 | TRBV6-1 | CASSEGTGVIYEQYF | TGTGCCAGCAGTGAAGGAACAGGGGTGATCTACGAGCAGTACTTC
- | TRBD1 | TRBJ1-1 | TRBV6-1 | CASSVGQGLDTEAFF | TGTGCCAGCAGTGTGGGACAGGGGTTGGACACTGAAGCTTTCTTT
- | TRBD1 | TRBJ1-2 | TRBV19 | CASSIRGGVGYTF | TGTGCCAGTAGTATTAGAGGGGGCGTTGGCTACACCTTC
many | - | TRBJ1-5 | TRBV18 | CASSQDGGNQPQHF | TGTGCCAGCTCACAGGACGGAGGCAATCAGCCCCAGCATTTT
- | - | TRBJ2-1 | TRBV20-1 | CSAAIMSGAHYNEQFF | TGCAGTGCTGCCATAATGTCAGGGGCACACTACAATGAGCAGTTCTTC
- | TRBD2 | TRBJ2-5 | TRBV11-3 | CASSGGEGRETQYF | TGTGCCAGCAGCGGGGGGGAGGGAAGAGAGACCCAGTACTTC
many | - | TRBJ1-1 | TRBV20-1 | CSARSGNTEAFF | TGCAGTGCTAGATCGGGGAACACTGAAGCTTTCTTT
- | - | TRBJ1-2 | TRBV3-1 | CASSREGGPGYTF | TGTGCCAGCAGCCGCGAGGGGGGTCCCGGCTACACCTTC